This passage covers 10 T cell receptor beta chains from one sample sequenced in a study of tumor and adjacent non-tumor tissue in lung cancer. This sample's RNA came from whole unsorted tissue. TCRbeta libraries were built with three rounds of nested PCR, modified from ARM-PCR. TCRdb reprocessed the multiplex PCR reads with MiXCR, giving one entry per CDR3 protein. This sample has some 100,000 distinct CDR3 sequences, with approximately 82% found just once. Material: lung tumor tissue. These receptors were collected from a woman aged 60-70 years with non-small cell lung cancer.

A note on this clonotype: This CDR3 fails to terminate in the conserved phenylalanine or tryptophan, so it likely reflects a read error. It is unclear where the CDR3 begins or ends on the DNA, so no DNA is shown, and the CDR3 is as TCRdb lists it. The CDR3 sequence: CVSSPDSHTESFL. This chain joins TRBV6-2 or TRBV6-3 and TRBJ1-1; the table's D gene call, TRBD1, was not cross checked with the DNA. Germline assignment: CDR1 MNHEY and CDR2 SVGEGT. The CDR3 contains 13 residues when both ends are counted.

On this clonotype: Relative to the germline gene, one junction end is altered; a read error may explain this. The genes are TRBV10-3 and TRBJ2-1, with 10 bases matching TRBD2. There are 15 residues in the CDR3. The germline V gene encodes CDR1 ENHRY and CDR2 SYGVKD. The CDR3 loop is CVISPQREGKNEQFF. In nucleotides, the CDR3 is TGCGTCATCAGTCCCCAGCGGGAGGGAAAGAATGAGCAGTTCTTC.

Turning to this clonotype: A much bigger clone sits one base away, suggesting this may be a read error. The chain recombines TRBV6-6 with TRBJ1-4, with a weak D call TRBD1 (6 bases). Germline V gene data show CDR1 as MNHNY and CDR2 as SVGAGI (reference sequence). The CDR3 loop spans 15 amino acids. The CDR3 protein is CTSSPQTGPNEKLFF. The DNA for the CDR3 is TGTACCAGCAGTCCCCAGACAGGTCCTAATGAAAAACTGTTTTTT.

The CDR3 spells CASSYFGTDRPLHF. DNA of the CDR3: TGTGCCAGCAGTTACTTTGGGACGGACCGACCCCTCCACTTT. The chain employs TRBV6-6 and TRBJ1-6; TRBD1 is a possible D gene (5 bases). V lost 1 base to trimming and J lost 12 bases, with 13 bases between them. This CDR3 is built from 14 residues. Per the germline V gene, CDR1 is MNHNY and CDR2 is SVGAGI (reference sequence).

This clonotype was counted a single time. Possible read error: a much larger clone is one base away. J is TRBJ2-7 and V is TRBV30; D is perhaps TRBD1 or TRBD2 (5 bases each). Trimming cost V 7 bases and J 6 bases, with 22 bases left between them. Germline V gives CDR1 GTSNPN, CDR2 SVGIG (reference sequence). CDR3 length: 14 residues. CDR3 nucleotides: TGTGCCTCCCACGGGACGCTCCGCTTCGGCGAGCAGTACTTC. Its translation: CASHGTLRFGEQYF.

As for this clonotype: A much larger clonotype is one base distant, so this may be a read error. The chain recombines TRBV4-3 with TRBJ1-1; no definite D call. Between the trimmed V and J ends, which lost 7 bases and 4 bases, there was a span of 19 bases. This CDR3 has 15 amino acids. Per the germline V gene, CDR1 is LGHNA and CDR2 is YSLEER. The DNA of the CDR3 is TGCGCCAGCACTCGGGTCGGCCGGGGTGGCACTGAAGCTTTCTTT. This gives the protein CASTRVGRGGTEAFF.

The count of this clonotype is one. The germline gene is not matched at one end of the junction; a read error may be the cause. The gene calls are TRBV11-1 and TRBJ1-2; D might be TRBD1 (5 bases). The V gene's germline CDR1 is SGHAT and CDR2 FQDESV (reference sequence). This CDR3 spans 14 amino acids. The CDR3, as DNA: TGTGTCAGCAGCTCACAGGACCCACTCTATGGCTACACCTTC. Translated, it gives CVSSSQDPLYGYTF.

The V and J genes are TRBV7-9 and TRBJ2-6, with 7 bases lining up with TRBD1. CDR3 length: 17 amino acids. CDR1 SEHNR and CDR2 FQNEAQ come from the germline V gene (reference sequence). V lost 4 bases to trimming and J lost 2 bases; unmatched junction nucleotides: 8. The CDR3 nucleotides are TGTGCCAGCAGCTCCCGGGACAGAACAACTGGGGCCAACGTCCTGACTTTC. Its protein product is CASSSRDRTTGANVLTF.

Regarding this clonotype: A much larger clone differs from this one at a single base, so this may be a read error. Here the CDR3 reads CNASLGQDTEAFF. The CDR3 region has the DNA TGCAATGCTAGCCTGGGACAGGACACTGAAGCTTTCTTT. The chain couples TRBV20-1 to TRBJ1-1; 8 bases match TRBD1. CDR1 is DFQATT, CDR2 SNEGSKA, per germline (reference sequence). CDR3 length equals 13 residues.

Worth noting for this clonotype: The junction and the germline gene differ at one end; a read error may be behind it. This chain links TRBV11-1 with TRBJ1-1; 7 nucleotides agree with TRBD1. From germline, CDR1 is SGHAT and CDR2 FQDESV (reference sequence). This CDR3 is built from 13 residues. CDR3 sequence: CASSSDRETEAFF. The DNA for the CDR3 is TGCGCTAGCAGCTCCGACAGGGAGACTGAAGCTTTCTTT.